The source of this TCR beta chain is a study of T-cell reconstitution after alpha-beta-depleted transplantation in children. The TCRbeta library was prepared with unique molecular identifiers. TCRdb re-called the PCR reads with MiXCR, one entry per CDR3 protein. The repertoire consists of about 470,000 distinct CDR3 sequences, with about 45% occurring once and the leading ten covering under 35%. Whole-study findings and limits: As was reported, about two months after transplant, alpha-beta T cells came from several hundred expanded graft clones.

Regarding this clonotype: Its antigen is undetermined.

The V gene lost 2 bases and the J gene lost 4 bases, with 12 bases spanning the gap. The CDR3 loop spans 15 amino acids. This sequence originates from a girl aged 2-10 years with aplastic anemia, due to receive a stem cell transplant. J is TRBJ1-3 and V is TRBV12-3 or TRBV12-4; D may be TRBD1 (6 bases). The sequences come from PBMCs, collected before TCRalphabeta/CD19-depleted stem cell transplant. The DNA of the CDR3 is TGTGCCAGCAGTTTACGGGGGGGCTCGGGAAACACCATATATTTT. Protein sequence: CASSLRGGSGNTIYF.